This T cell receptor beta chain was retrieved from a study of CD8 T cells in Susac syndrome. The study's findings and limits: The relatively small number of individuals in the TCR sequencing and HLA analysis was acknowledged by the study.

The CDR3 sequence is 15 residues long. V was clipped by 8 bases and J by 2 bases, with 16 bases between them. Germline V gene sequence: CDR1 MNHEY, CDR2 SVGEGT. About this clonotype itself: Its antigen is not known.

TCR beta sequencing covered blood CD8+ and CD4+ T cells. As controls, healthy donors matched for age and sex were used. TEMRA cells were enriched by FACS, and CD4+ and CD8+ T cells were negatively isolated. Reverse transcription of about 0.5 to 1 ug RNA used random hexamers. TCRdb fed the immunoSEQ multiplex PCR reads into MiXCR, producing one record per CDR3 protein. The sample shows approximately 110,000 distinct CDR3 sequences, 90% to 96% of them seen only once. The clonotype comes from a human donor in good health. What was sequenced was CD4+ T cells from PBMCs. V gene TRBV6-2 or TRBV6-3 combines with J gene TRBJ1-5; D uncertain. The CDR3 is CASERGRGGNQPQHF. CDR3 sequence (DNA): TGTGCCAGCGAGCGGGGTCGTGGGGGCAATCAGCCCCAGCATTTT.